This paragraph reports one TCR beta chain. Antigen: not known. The record originates from a study of blood T cells in healthy people across ages. Alongside a J-beta primer mix, a sample-barcoded 5' primer served in a second PCR lasting about 7 to 12 cycles. TCRdb processed the 5' RACE reads anew with MiXCR; each CDR3 protein has one entry. The sample lists roughly 680,000 distinct CDR3 sequences, about half occurring once. Study-wide results and caveats: It was the long-lived donors that had more naive CD4+ cells and higher diversity than aged donors.

The origin of this receptor is a woman in her sixties or seventies in good health. The sample taken for sequencing was blood.

The CDR3 nucleotides read TGTGCCAGCAGCTTAGGGGCCGGGACAGGACACGAGCAGTACTTC. Its protein product is CASSLGAGTGHEQYF. The chain combines TRBV7-9 with TRBJ2-7; 8 positions agree with TRBD1. Per the germline V gene, CDR1 is SEHNR and CDR2 is FQNEAQ (reference sequence). The CDR3 loop spans 15 amino acids. V lost 1 base to trimming and J lost 5 bases; unmatched junction nucleotides: 7.